The T cell receptor (beta chain) described here comes from a study of regulatory T cells in long-lasting Graves disease. This clonotype was recorded many times. The CDR3 sequence is 14 residues long. Germline CDR1 is MNHEY and CDR2 is SMNVEV (reference sequence). Trimming pared 6 bases from V and 4 bases from J, leaving 15 bases between. Researchers made TCR beta libraries by using iRepertoire HTBI primers and running Arm-PCR on CDR3 regions. TCRdb recomputed calls from the multiplex PCR reads with MiXCR, one row per CDR3 protein. The table has about 560,000 distinct CDR3 sequences, around 16% seen once. Regarding time point: newly diagnosed GD, antithyroid drugs for less than 3 months. The TCR library was prepared using RNA isolated from PBMCs. The sample also formed part of further work on T cells in Graves' hyperthyroidism and ophthalmopathy.

The chain joins TRBV27 to TRBJ1-2; D is uncertain. The TCR originated in a young man with Graves disease. Sample: peripheral blood mononuclear cells (PBMCs), taken at new diagnosis, from a patient treated with antithyroid drugs. The CDR3, as DNA: TGTGCCAGCAGACCCCGAGGGAGCTTCTATGGCTACACCTTC. It yields the protein CASRPRGSFYGYTF.